The T cell receptor (beta chain) described here comes from a study of identical twins (dated by TCRdb to the mid-2010s). The study in broad terms: To test whether fetal clonotypes persist, the study used deep sequencing on TCR alpha and beta repertoires from monozygotic twins, unrelated adults of various ages, and cord blood. To rule out contamination, the twin experiments were replicated at different times with different library preparation protocols. The investigation overall reported the following: Because the same donors could not be followed over many years, the conclusions relied on cross-sectional statistical analysis. Recombination models systematically underestimated out-of-frame TCR alpha sharing in monozygotic twins but agreed with sharing between unrelated individuals. In beta out-of-frame sequences, excess twin sharing was weaker, because having fewer shared sequences lowered the signal-to-noise ratio. Zero-insertion analyses could be partly confounded by invariant T cells such as MAIT and iNKT, although diverse VJ usage argued against such confounding for most clonotypes. Compared with coincidental sharing between unrelated individuals, out-of-frame TCR alpha sequences shared between twins showed an excess of sequences with low generation probability. Abundant cord blood beta clonotypes had fewer insertions, young adult naive repertoires showed a similar but weaker trend, and memory repertoires showed no such trend.

Receptors were amplified or captured by 5' RACE. Sequencer: Illumina HiSeq 2000. A universal primer binding site was added through template switching, and the final cDNA carried a unique molecular identifier so that TCR cDNA molecules could be counted accurately. Specific primers in the conserved constant-segment region were used to synthesize first-strand cDNA for the TCR alpha and beta chains. To control for contamination, every cDNA library was double barcoded, receiving both a SMART-Mk sample barcode and Illumina barcodes. TruSeq adapter sequences along with Illumina sample barcodes were introduced in two successive PCR steps. The TCR alpha and beta cDNA libraries were sequenced on the Illumina HiSeq platform using custom primers. The study's own analysis went as follows. MiGEC processed the raw reads to extract unique molecular identifiers, while MiXCR was used to determine the CDR3 positions. For each individual, recombination models were inferred using an EM algorithm with the repgenHMM and IGoR tools. Shared clonotypes were analyzed with the tcR package in R, and sharing was normalized by the product of cloneset sizes. To study raw recombination without the effects of thymic and clonal selection, out-of-frame nonproductive sequences were analyzed. TCRdb trimmed the raw reads at Q25, called clones with MiXCR and kept productive beta chains. Every entry covers one CDR3 protein and lists the most common genes and DNA from its rows. TCRdb assigned the V and J calls; the authors' analysis was not used. Across this sample there are a few hundred thousand distinct CDR3 sequences, with over 8.5% seen only once. Together, the top ten hold approximately 3% of the sample.

Of note for this clonotype: No cognate antigen has been identified for it. Within one base of it there is no much larger clone, and no base qualities were kept.

Only healthy Caucasian donors were included. The twin cohort comprised three pairs of female monozygotic twins, all aged roughly 18 to 29 years. The RNA used for TCR libraries was isolated from peripheral blood mononuclear cells. The CDR3 holds 14 amino acids from the cysteine to the phenylalanine. Only CDR3 DNA is held: 42 bases, read in frame from base 1. Taken from the germline V gene, the CDR1 and CDR2 loops are MDHEN and SYDVKM. Between the V and J ends, shortened by 6 bases and 5 bases respectively, the junction contains 15 bases. These same records also appear under a second study, on yellow fever vaccine responses in identical twins. Reported in the second study: According to the authors, the vaccine-induced T cell response in identical twins seemed to be partly convergent and partly specific to each individual. In the study, vaccine-responding T cell clones were precisely tracked in identical twins.

The specimen was PBMCs. The chain couples TRBV28 to TRBJ2-3, and the D gene may be TRBD2, 5 bases matching. This TCR was sampled from a woman younger than 30 in good health. The bases read TGTGCCAGCAGCCCGGTTCGACGGGGAGATACGCAGTATTTT. This gives the protein CASSPVRRGDTQYF. Reference TRBV28 and TRBJ2-3 genes cover what lies past the CDR3, so the full variable domain is DVKVTQSSRYLVKRTGEKVFLECVQDMDHENMFWYRQDPGLGLRLIYFSYDVKMKEKGDIPEGYSVSREKKERFSLILESASTNQTSMYLCASSPVRRGDTQYFGPGTRLTVL.